A selection of T cell receptor beta chains follows, all from one sample in a study of cytomegalovirus exposure and HLA in healthy donors. Data came from immunoSEQ multiplex PCR; TCRdb stores just in-frame clones and leaves some out. The sample comprises almost 200,000 clones, around 79% of which are singletons, and around 0.38% rests with the top ten. The source material was PBMCs. The receptors were sampled from a male donor in good health and CMV-seropositive. Each CDR3 is given with its conserved first and last residue. The D gene is left open where the match is weak.

>TRBD1|TRBV7-2|TRBJ1-5|14
CASNRQGGSQPQHF
>.|TRBV7-3|TRBJ2-2|12
CASSLAIGELFF
>.|TRBV28|TRBJ1-3|16
CASSTGEVRSGNTIYF
>.|TRBV7-2|TRBJ2-3|14
CASSLQAATDTQYF
>.|TRBV7-9|TRBJ2-7|14
CASSSLAYLDEQYF
>TRBD2|TRBV10-3|TRBJ2-1|13
CAIAGGPYNEQFF
>.|TRBV19|TRBJ2-7|15
CASSIKGRLNYEQYF
>.|TRBV28|TRBJ2-3|15
CASSPARTGTDTQYF
>.|TRBV19|TRBJ2-7|14
CASSSDSVSYEQYF
>TRBD1|TRBV9|TRBJ1-1|13
CASSERGLPEAFF
>.|TRBV10-3|TRBJ1-1|15
CAISESIQLNTEAFF
>.|TRBV15|TRBJ2-7|18
CATSLGPTPGDGPYEQYF
>TRBD1|TRBV18|TRBJ2-7|14
CASSATGGFYEQYF
>TRBD1|TRBV6-5|TRBJ2-5|15
CASSYRSRDPGGKYF
>.|TRBV21-1|TRBJ1-4|17
CASSKALFWGEDEKLFF
>.|TRBV10-3|TRBJ1-3|13
CGVRDTQGNTIYF
>TRBD1|TRBV5-4|TRBJ1-2|14
CASSLSGTGTENTF
>TRBD1|TRBV5-4|TRBJ1-1|14
CASTFDRESTEAFF
>.|TRBV5-1|TRBJ2-7|13
CASSWGLTYEQYF
>TRBD1|TRBV6-5|TRBJ1-2|12
CASQGTGGGYTF
>TRBD2|TRBV4-2|TRBJ2-7|15
CASSPEGAGPYEQYF
>TRBD2|TRBV19|TRBJ2-1|17
CASSIYGLAGGDNEQFF
>TRBD2|TRBV29-1|TRBJ2-7|13
CSVRTSGSYEQYF
>.|TRBV5-4|TRBJ2-1|14
CASSSLAGYNEQFF
>TRBD2|TRBV28|TRBJ2-3|15
CASSLAGGPSDTQYF
>TRBD2|TRBV19|TRBJ2-1|15
CASSSPGTSFNEQFF
>.|TRBV28|TRBJ1-5|13
CASISRGGQPQHF
>.|TRBV5-1|TRBJ1-1|14
CASRTDRVNTEAFF
>TRBD2|TRBV7-3|TRBJ2-1|14
CASSPSGRVNEQFF
>TRBD1|TRBV9|TRBJ2-5|14
CASSPGQGQETQYF
>TRBD2|TRBV4-2|TRBJ2-1|15
CASSQERGGRNEQFF
>TRBD1|TRBV6-5|TRBJ2-7|13
CASRADRDYEQYF
>.|TRBV2|TRBJ1-5|16
CASSRQPGSSNQPQHF
>.|TRBV27|TRBJ1-5|16
CASTSIGGGGNQPQHF
>TRBD2|TRBV4-3|TRBJ2-2|14
CASRQSGGTGELFF
>.|TRBV5-1|TRBJ1-2|13
CASSFEGEVGYTF
>TRBD1|TRBV5-4|TRBJ1-1|15
CASSGTGTGTPEAFF
>TRBD1|TRBV7-3|TRBJ2-2|17
CASSPGTGRTLGGELFF
>.|TRBV30|TRBJ2-3|15
CAWSVGRRSTDTQYF
>.|TRBV19|TRBJ2-5|14
CASSLRDTEETQYF
>TRBD1|TRBV6-1|TRBJ1-5|16
CASSERTGVIDQPQHF
>.|TRBV11-1|TRBJ2-7|14
CASSLERSSYEQYF
>.|TRBV2|TRBJ1-2|12
CAPQEGLSGYTF
>TRBD1|TRBV19|TRBJ1-1|15
CASRIMAGGFTEAFF
>TRBD2|TRBV4-2|TRBJ2-2|20
CASSQALRTSGRGGTGELFF